This T cell receptor (beta chain) was captured by sequencing in a study of PD-1 blockade in classical Hodgkin lymphoma (dated by TCRdb to the early 2020s). The study in broad terms: Nivolumab dosing was 3 mg/kg intravenously every 2 weeks, continuing until either disease progression or unacceptable toxicity. The study used CyTOF and TCR beta sequencing to define a peripheral blood immune signature of response to PD-1 blockade in classical Hodgkin lymphoma. Broader findings and caveats from the paper: Baseline TCR diversity was reported as lower in newly diagnosed patients than in healthy donors, and lower still in relapsed/refractory patients. By C4D1, a significant rise was seen in CD4+ TCR diversity but not in CD8+ TCR diversity (p=0.0027 vs p=0.16), and the rise was most apparent among complete responders (p=0.02). Trial patients with a complete response had baseline diversity similar to that of newly diagnosed patients, while partial responders and progressors had significantly lower diversity. Diversity was lower in patients who began nivolumab less than 1 year after ASCT, so these patients were left out of later analyses to avoid confounding by immune reconstitution. The study covered only a single clinical trial cohort, and the causes of the repertoire differences, possibly disease activity or prior therapy, were still not defined.

The Qiagen DNeasy kit was used to extract genomic DNA from unsorted PBMCs and from the negatively selected CD4+ and CD8+ fractions. TCR beta CDR3 regions were amplified by immunoSEQ multiplex PCR using primers annealing to V and J segments. A synthetic immune receptor repertoire was used to minimize amplification bias, and any residual bias was removed computationally once sequencing was done. In the paper's pipeline: Custom Python scripts were used to quantify repertoire diversity as the Shannon entropy index. Unsorted, CD4+ and CD8+ repertoires were analyzed separately, except for combined analyses in which CD4+ and CD8+ sequences were merged in silico. A clone was considered expanded if an increase in frequency of at least 2-fold after treatment relative to C1D1 was found, and a pseudocount of 0.5 was applied to clones undetected at baseline. Singleton clones were defined as clones with 0 or 1 copy at C1D1, and non-singleton clones were defined as clones with 2 or more copies. By matching protein sequences in sorted samples from the same patient, clones expanded in unsorted samples were annotated as CD4+, CD8+ or unknown. Diversity changes from C1D1 to C4D1 were tested in paired samples using Wilcoxon tests. TCRdb stores this immuneACCESS table with in-frame sequences only. Part of the clones is absent; in the studies checked, under half of the shortfall reflects unresolved V genes, and no reason is known for the rest. The V and J calls and the clone size are those of that table, but D and trimming were determined from the DNA. The sample table lists tens of thousands of clones, 80% to 95% of them with a count of one. The top ten hold roughly 0.33% of the sample.

On this clone: Its cognate antigen has yet to be identified. No qualities accompany the bases; no much larger clone lies one base away.

The time point label here, explained by the study, means: cycle 4 day 1 (C4D1), after around six weeks of nivolumab. All trial patients had relapsed after autologous stem cell transplantation, with cohorts A, B and C differing in prior brentuximab vedotin exposure. CD4+ T cells were purified from thawed PBMCs by magnetic negative selection with a Miltenyi CD4+ T cell isolation kit. The trial cohort was composed of about 60 patients with relapsed/refractory classical Hodgkin lymphoma, for whom complete response, partial response or progressive disease was recorded as best overall response. Trial patients were treated with single-agent nivolumab in the multi-cohort phase II CheckMate 205 trial. An independent review committee assessed best overall response by applying the 2007 International Working Group response criteria. PBMCs from the trial were collected at three points: immediately before nivolumab initiation (C1D1), and during therapy at cycle 2 day 1 and cycle 4 day 1. After peripheral blood was drawn into 8 mL Vacutainer Cell Preparation Tubes, PBMCs were isolated by centrifugation and then cryopreserved. Purified CD4+ and CD8+ fractions were generated only in cases for which an additional PBMC sample was available. Magnetically labelled cells were depleted on LS columns in a quadroMACS separator, and the flow-through was collected as the purified fraction.

Its CDR3 holds 14 amino acids, cysteine through phenylalanine. Just the 42-base CDR3 DNA is kept, in frame starting at base 1. V is clipped by 0 bases and J by 4 bases, and the sequence between their germline boundaries is 10 bases long. For CDR1 and CDR2, the germline V gene lists SGHRS and YFSETQ. The chain couples TRBV5-1 to TRBJ1-2; the D gene is perhaps TRBD1, on 5 matching bases. This TCR was sampled from a human donor with classical Hodgkin lymphoma. This material consisted of CD4+ T cells from blood, taken before the fourth cycle of nivolumab. The CDR3 has the sequence CASSLDEGLYGYTF. The nucleotide sequence reads TGCGCCAGCAGCTTGGACGAGGGGCTCTATGGCTACACCTTC.